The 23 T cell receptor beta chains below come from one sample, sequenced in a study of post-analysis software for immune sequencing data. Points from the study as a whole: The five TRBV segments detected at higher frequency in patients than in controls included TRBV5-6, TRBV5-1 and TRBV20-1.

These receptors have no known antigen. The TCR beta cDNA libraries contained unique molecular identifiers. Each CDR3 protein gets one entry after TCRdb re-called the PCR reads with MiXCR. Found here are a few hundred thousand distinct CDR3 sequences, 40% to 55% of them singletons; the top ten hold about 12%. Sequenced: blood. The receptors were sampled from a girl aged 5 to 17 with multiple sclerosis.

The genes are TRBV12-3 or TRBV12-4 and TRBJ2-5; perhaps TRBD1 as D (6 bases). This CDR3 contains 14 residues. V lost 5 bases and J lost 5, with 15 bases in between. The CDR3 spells CASSPPQGRETQYF. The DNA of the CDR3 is TGTGCCAGCAGTCCACCACAGGGACGGGAGACCCAGTACTTC.

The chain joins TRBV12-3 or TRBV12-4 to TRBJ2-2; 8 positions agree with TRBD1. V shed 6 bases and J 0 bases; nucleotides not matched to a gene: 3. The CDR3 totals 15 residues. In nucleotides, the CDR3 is TGTGCCAGCAGCCGGACAGGGTCGAACACCGGGGAGCTGTTTTTT. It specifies CASSRTGSNTGELFF.

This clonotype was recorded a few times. This chain's CDR3 is CASSSSGGSGANVLTF. CDR3 coding DNA: TGTGCCAGCAGCTCCTCAGGGGGTTCTGGGGCCAACGTCCTGACTTTC. The rearrangement uses TRBV7-3 and TRBJ2-6; TRBD1 matches 7 bases. The CDR3 extends over 16 amino acids. Trimming took 4 bases from V and 1 from J; bases not matched to a gene: 4. The germline V gene has CDR1 SGHTA and CDR2 FQGTGA. Full variable domain (remainder filled in from reference TRBV7-3 and TRBJ2-6): GAGVSQTPSNKVTEKGKYVELRCDPISGHTALYWYRQSLGQGPEFLIYFQGTGAADDSGLPNDRFFAVRPEGSVSTLKIQRTERGDSAVYLCASSSSGGSGANVLTFGAGSRLTVL.

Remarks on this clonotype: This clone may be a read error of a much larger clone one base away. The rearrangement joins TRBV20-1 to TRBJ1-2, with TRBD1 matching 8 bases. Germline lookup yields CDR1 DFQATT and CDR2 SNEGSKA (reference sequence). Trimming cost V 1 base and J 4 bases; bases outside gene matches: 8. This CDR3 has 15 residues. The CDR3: CSARAPTGDPYGYTF. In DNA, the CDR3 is TGCAGTGCTAGAGCCCCGACAGGGGACCCCTATGGCTACACCTTC.

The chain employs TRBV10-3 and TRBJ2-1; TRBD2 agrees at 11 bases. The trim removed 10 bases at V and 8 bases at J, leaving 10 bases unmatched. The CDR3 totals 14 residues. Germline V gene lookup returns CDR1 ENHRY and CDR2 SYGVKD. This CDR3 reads CATKVAGGLHEQFF. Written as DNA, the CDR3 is TGTGCCACCAAGGTAGCGGGAGGGCTGCATGAGCAGTTCTTC.

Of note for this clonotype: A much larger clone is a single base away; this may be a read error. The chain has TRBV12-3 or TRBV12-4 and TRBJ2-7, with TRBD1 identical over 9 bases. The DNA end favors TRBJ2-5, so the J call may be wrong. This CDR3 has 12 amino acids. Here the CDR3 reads CAGSRGQGTQYF. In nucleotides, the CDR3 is TGTGCCGGCAGCCGGGGACAGGGGACCCAGTACTTC.

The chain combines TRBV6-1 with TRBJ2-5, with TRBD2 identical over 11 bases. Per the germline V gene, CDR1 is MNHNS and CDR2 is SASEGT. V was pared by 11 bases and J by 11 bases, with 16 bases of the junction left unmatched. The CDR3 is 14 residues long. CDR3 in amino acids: CACNPSGRLNEQYF. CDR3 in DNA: TGTGCCTGCAACCCTAGCGGGAGGTTGAATGAGCAGTACTTC.

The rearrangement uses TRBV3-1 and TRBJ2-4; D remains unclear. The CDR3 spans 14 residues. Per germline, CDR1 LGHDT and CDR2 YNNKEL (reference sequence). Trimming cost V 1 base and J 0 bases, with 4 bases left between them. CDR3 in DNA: TGTGCCAGCAGCCAAGGACTAGCCAAAAACATTCAGTACTTC. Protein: CASSQGLAKNIQYF.

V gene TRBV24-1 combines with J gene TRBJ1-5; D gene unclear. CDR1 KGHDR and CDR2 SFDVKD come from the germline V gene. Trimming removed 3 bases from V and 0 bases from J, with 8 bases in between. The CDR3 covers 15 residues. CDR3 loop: CATSDGRYSNQPQHF. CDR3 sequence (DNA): TGTGCCACCAGTGATGGACGGTATAGCAATCAGCCCCAGCATTTT.

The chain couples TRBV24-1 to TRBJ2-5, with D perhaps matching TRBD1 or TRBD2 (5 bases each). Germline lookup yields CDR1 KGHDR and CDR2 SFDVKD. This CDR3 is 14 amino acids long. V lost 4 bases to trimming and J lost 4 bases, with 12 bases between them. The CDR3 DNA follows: TGTGCCACCAGTGACCCCGGGACGGTAGAGACCCAGTACTTC. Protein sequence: CATSDPGTVETQYF.

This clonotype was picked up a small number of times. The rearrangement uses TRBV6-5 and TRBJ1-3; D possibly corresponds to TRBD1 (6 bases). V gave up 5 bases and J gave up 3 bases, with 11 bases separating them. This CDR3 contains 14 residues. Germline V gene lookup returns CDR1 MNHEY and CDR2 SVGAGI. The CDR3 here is CASSLQGFGNTIYF. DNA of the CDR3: TGTGCCAGCAGTCTACAGGGCTTTGGAAACACCATATATTTT.

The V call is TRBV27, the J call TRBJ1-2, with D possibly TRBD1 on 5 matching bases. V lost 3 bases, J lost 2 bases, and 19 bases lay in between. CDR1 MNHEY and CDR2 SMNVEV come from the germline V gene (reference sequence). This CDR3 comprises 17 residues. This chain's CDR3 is CASSFLFKGRANYGYTF. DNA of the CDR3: TGTGCCAGCAGTTTCCTATTCAAGGGACGGGCAAACTATGGCTACACCTTC.

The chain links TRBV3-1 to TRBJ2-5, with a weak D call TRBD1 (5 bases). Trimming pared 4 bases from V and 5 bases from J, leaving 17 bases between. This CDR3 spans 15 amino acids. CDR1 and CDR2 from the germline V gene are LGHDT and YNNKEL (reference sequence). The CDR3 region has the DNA TGTGCCAGCAGCCCGACAGTGGGGATTCCCGAGACCCAGTACTTC. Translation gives CASSPTVGIPETQYF.

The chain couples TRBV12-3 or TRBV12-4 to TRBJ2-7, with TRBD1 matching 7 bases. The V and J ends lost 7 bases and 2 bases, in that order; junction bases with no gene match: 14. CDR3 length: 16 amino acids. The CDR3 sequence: CASTTAAGTEPYEQYF. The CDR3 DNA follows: TGTGCCAGCACCACTGCAGCCGGGACAGAACCCTACGAGCAGTACTTC.

The CDR3 DNA follows: TGTGCCAGCAGCCGGGTCATCGGGGGTTACAATGAGCAGTTCTTC. It yields the protein CASSRVIGGYNEQFF. This chain uses TRBV3-1 with TRBJ2-1; D might be TRBD2 (6 bases). The CDR3 spans 15 residues. V lost 4 bases and J 4 bases, leaving 14 bases between the germline ends. Germline CDR1 LGHDT, CDR2 YNNKEL (reference sequence).

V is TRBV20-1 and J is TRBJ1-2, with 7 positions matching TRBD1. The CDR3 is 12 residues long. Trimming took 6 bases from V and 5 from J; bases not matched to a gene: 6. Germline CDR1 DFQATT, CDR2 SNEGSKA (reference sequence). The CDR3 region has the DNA TGCAGTGCAGTTACAGGGGATTATGGCTACACCTTC. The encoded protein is CSAVTGDYGYTF.

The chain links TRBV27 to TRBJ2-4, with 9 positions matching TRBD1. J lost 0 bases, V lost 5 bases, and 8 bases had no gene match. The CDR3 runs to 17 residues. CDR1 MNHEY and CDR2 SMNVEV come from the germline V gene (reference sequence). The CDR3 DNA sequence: TGTGCCAGCAGTACCCGACAGGGGGTTTTAGCCAAAAACATTCAGTACTTC. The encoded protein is CASSTRQGVLAKNIQYF.

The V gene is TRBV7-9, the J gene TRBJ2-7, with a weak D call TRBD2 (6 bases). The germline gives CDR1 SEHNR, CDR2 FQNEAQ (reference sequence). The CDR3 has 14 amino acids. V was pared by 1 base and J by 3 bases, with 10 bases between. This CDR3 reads CASSLGRDHYEQYF. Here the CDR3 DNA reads TGTGCCAGCAGCTTAGGGCGGGACCACTACGAGCAGTACTTC.

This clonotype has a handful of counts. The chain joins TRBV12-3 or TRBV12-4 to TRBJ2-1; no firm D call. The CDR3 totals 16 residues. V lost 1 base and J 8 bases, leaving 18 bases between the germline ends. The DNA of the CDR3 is TGTGCCAGCAGTTTAGTTGGGCCCCTCAGCCAGGATGAGCAGTTCTTC. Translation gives CASSLVGPLSQDEQFF.

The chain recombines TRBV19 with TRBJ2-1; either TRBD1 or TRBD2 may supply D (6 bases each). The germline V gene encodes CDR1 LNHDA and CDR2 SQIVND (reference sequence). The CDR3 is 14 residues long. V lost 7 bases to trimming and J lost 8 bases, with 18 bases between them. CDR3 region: CASTPRGAEDEQFF. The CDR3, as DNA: TGTGCCAGTACCCCAAGGGGGGCTGAAGATGAGCAGTTCTTC.

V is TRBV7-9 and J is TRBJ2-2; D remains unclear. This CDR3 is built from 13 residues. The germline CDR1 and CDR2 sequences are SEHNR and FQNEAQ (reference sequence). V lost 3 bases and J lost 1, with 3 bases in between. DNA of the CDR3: TGTGCCAGCAGCTTCGTGAACACCGGGGAGCTGTTTTTT. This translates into CASSFVNTGELFF.

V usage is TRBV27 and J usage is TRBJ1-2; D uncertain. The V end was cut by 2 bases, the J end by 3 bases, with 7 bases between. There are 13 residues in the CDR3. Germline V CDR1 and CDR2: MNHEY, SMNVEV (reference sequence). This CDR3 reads CASSLGKDYGYTF. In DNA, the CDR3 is TGTGCCAGCAGTTTAGGGAAAGACTATGGCTACACCTTC.

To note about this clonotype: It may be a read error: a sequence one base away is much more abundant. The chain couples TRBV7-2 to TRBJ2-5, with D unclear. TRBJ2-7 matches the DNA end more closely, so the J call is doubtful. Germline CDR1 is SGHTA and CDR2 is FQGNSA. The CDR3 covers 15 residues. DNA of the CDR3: TGTGTCAGCAGCTTTAGTTGGGTGGAAGGCTACGAGCAGTACTTC. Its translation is CVSSFSWVEGYEQYF.